Listed below are T cell receptor beta chains from one sample, sequenced in a study of OX40 agonist ivuxolimab in advanced cancers. Generated by immunoSEQ multiplex PCR, the TCRdb table keeps only in-frame clones and is missing some. Of 65,000 to 85,000 clones listed, approximately 87% are singletons. The sequenced sample was CD4+ or CD8+ T cells sorted from blood, obtained in a trial of the OX40 agonist ivuxolimab. Every receptor here comes from an adult with an advanced solid tumor such as melanoma, head and neck, liver or kidney cancer. The CDR3 runs from the conserved cysteine through the conserved F or W. The D gene is left open where the match is weak. Clone size is not always given. Where it is, it says once, few, many or a class for expanded clones.

TGTGCCAGCAGCACCCAAGGGGTCCGGGGGGAGCTGTTTTTT,CASSTQGVRGELFF,TRBJ2-2,TRBV7-2,.,few
TGTGCCAGCAGTTTTCCCCCGAGGTCCACAGATACGCAGTATTTT,CASSFPPRSTDTQYF,TRBJ2-3,TRBV6-6,.,.
TGTGCCAGTAGTATAGTAGCGGGGGAGCGCACCGGGGAGCTGTTTTTT,CASSIVAGERTGELFF,TRBJ2-2,TRBV19,TRBD2,few
TGTGCTAGTGGTTTAGCGGGGGAATTAATAGAGACCCAGTACTTC,CASGLAGELIETQYF,TRBJ2-5,TRBV12-5,TRBD2,.
TGTGCCTGGAGACAGGCTTCTCTCCACGAGCAGTACTTC,CAWRQASLHEQYF,TRBJ2-7,TRBV30,.,.
TGTGCCAGCAGCTTGGGCGGGAGAGTCTACAATGAGCAGTTCTTC,CASSLGGRVYNEQFF,TRBJ2-1,TRBV7-9,TRBD2,.
TGCGCCAGCAGCCCTGGGGCCTCAGGGGTTCGCACCTACGAGCAGTACTTC,CASSPGASGVRTYEQYF,TRBJ2-7,TRBV5-1,.,once
TGTGCCAGCTCACCAAGTGTGACAGACTATGGCTACACCTTC,CASSPSVTDYGYTF,TRBJ1-2,TRBV18,.,few
TGTGCCAGCAGTCCCGGGGACAGGCAAGAGACCCAGTACTTC,CASSPGDRQETQYF,TRBJ2-5,TRBV28,TRBD1,once
TGTGCCAGCAGCTTGGCCAGAACTAATGAAAAACTGTTTTTT,CASSLARTNEKLFF,TRBJ1-4,TRBV11-3,.,.
TGTGCCATCAAAGGACTAGCGGGATGGAATGAGCAGTTCTTC,CAIKGLAGWNEQFF,TRBJ2-1,TRBV10-3,TRBD2,.
TGTGCCAGCAGCTTGGGGGACGGAAACACCATATATTTT,CASSLGDGNTIYF,TRBJ1-3,TRBV7-2,.,few
TGTGCCAGCAGCTTAGGGTCCCTGGGTAACACTGAAGCTTTCTTT,CASSLGSLGNTEAFF,TRBJ1-1,TRBV7-2,.,.
TGTGCCAGCAGCCGACTTCCTGGGGACCTCGGTGGAATGCAGTTCTTC,CASSRLPGDLGGMQFF,TRBJ2-1,TRBV7-2,.,once
TGTGCCAGCAGTCGTAGGACTAGCGGGAGGCAAGAGACCCAGTACTTC,CASSRRTSGRQETQYF,TRBJ2-5,TRBV25-1,TRBD2,.
TGTGCCATCAGCAGTGCCAATCAGCCCCAGCATTTT,CAISSANQPQHF,TRBJ1-5,TRBV10-3,.,few
TGTGCCAGCAGCTTAGCACAGGCCACCTACGAGCAGTACTTC,CASSLAQATYEQYF,TRBJ2-7,TRBV11-2,.,.
TGTGCCAGCAGCTTGTCAGGGCATAGCAATCAGCCCCAGCATTTT,CASSLSGHSNQPQHF,TRBJ1-5,TRBV5-6,.,.
TGTGCCAGCAGCTGGGGGACAGGACCCCATACGCAGTATTTT,CASSWGTGPHTQYF,TRBJ2-3,TRBV5-6,TRBD1,.
TGCGCCAGCAGCCAAGTTGAAGTTGGGGACACTGAAGCTTTCTTT,CASSQVEVGDTEAFF,TRBJ1-1,TRBV4-3,.,.
TGTGCCAGCAGTTACGAGGGGATCCCTGAAAAACTGTTTTTT,CASSYEGIPEKLFF,TRBJ1-4,TRBV6-6,.,.
TGTGCCTGGACCCCCGACGGGGGCAGGGTTAATGGCTACACCTTC,CAWTPDGGRVNGYTF,TRBJ1-2,TRBV30,.,.
TGCGCCAGCAGCTCAGGACAGGCCACAGATACGCAGTATTTT,CASSSGQATDTQYF,TRBJ2-3,TRBV5-1,TRBD1,few
TGTGCCAGCAAGGGGGGTTCCACAGATACGCAGTATTTT,CASKGGSTDTQYF,TRBJ2-3,TRBV27,.,.
TGCAGTGCTAGTATGACAGGTGAAGCTTTCTTT,CSASMTGEAFF,TRBJ1-1,TRBV20-1,.,.
TGTGCCAGCAGCCCTCTGAGCGACGGCGTCGGAGGCTACACCTTC,CASSPLSDGVGGYTF,TRBJ1-2,TRBV7-2,.,many
TGTGCCAGCTCGGCAAGGAGGGAGAGCAATCAGCCCCAGCATTTT,CASSARRESNQPQHF,TRBJ1-5,TRBV18,.,.
TGTGCCAGCAGCCCCGGGGTGGGTTCGACCTACGAGCAGTACTTC,CASSPGVGSTYEQYF,TRBJ2-7,TRBV7-3,.,once
TGTGCCAGCAGCTTAAGAAGTCCAGGGCGGTCAGCCGGGGAGCTGTTTTTT,CASSLRSPGRSAGELFF,TRBJ2-2,TRBV7-9,.,.
TGTGCCAGCAGCAAAAATATGGGGGTCCTGGGCAATCAGCCCCAGCATTTT,CASSKNMGVLGNQPQHF,TRBJ1-5,TRBV5-6,.,.
TGTGCCAGCAGCTCCCCCCCAGGTGAAGCTTTCTTT,CASSSPPGEAFF,TRBJ1-1,TRBV11-3,.,.
TGCAGCGTTGGGGCAGGGCTGGGAACAGATACGCAGTATTTT,CSVGAGLGTDTQYF,TRBJ2-3,TRBV29-1,.,few
TGTGCCACCTGTCCGGGACAGGGTTTTGGGGCCAACGTCCTGACTTTC,CATCPGQGFGANVLTF,TRBJ2-6,TRBV15,TRBD1,.
TGTGCCAGCAGTAGGGGGTCAGGGTCGGCCTACGAGCAGTACTTC,CASSRGSGSAYEQYF,TRBJ2-7,TRBV9,.,.
TGCGCCAGCAGCTTGGCCGCCGGAAGCACTGAAGCTTTCTTT,CASSLAAGSTEAFF,TRBJ1-1,TRBV5-1,.,once
TGTGCCAGCAGCCGGGGTGGGCCAGGAAGCATTGAAGCTTTCTTT,CASSRGGPGSIEAFF,TRBJ1-1,TRBV7-2,.,few
TGTGCCAGCAGTTCTTATTCTTTCAGCAGGGCGTCCGAGCAGTACTTC,CASSSYSFSRASEQYF,TRBJ2-7,TRBV28,.,.
TGTGCCAGCAGCTTGGCTTTCGACATTCTCAAGACCCAGTACTTC,CASSLAFDILKTQYF,TRBJ2-5,TRBV5-6,.,few
TGCGCCAGCAGCCAACGGGGACAGGGGGCTGACGAGCAGTACTTC,CASSQRGQGADEQYF,TRBJ2-7,TRBV5-1,TRBD1,.
TGTGCCAGTAGTACCGCCGGGGCGACCCGCACAGATACGCAGTATTTT,CASSTAGATRTDTQYF,TRBJ2-3,TRBV19,.,.
TGTGCCAGTAGTATCGGTACAGGCCGAAATAACTATGGCTACACCTTC,CASSIGTGRNNYGYTF,TRBJ1-2,TRBV19,.,.
TGTGCCAGTAGTATACAGAGGACAGCTGGGGCCAACGTCCTGACTTTC,CASSIQRTAGANVLTF,TRBJ2-6,TRBV19,.,.
TGTGCCAGCAGAAGTGGGACAGCCTTCTACACTGAAGCTTTCTTT,CASRSGTAFYTEAFF,TRBJ1-1,TRBV28,TRBD1,.
TGTGCCAGCAGTTCCCCGGGGCAGTTCGGCAATCAGCCCCAGCATTTT,CASSSPGQFGNQPQHF,TRBJ1-5,TRBV28,.,once
TGTGCCAGCTTTAGACAGGGTTTAGCCAAAAACATTCAGTACTTC,CASFRQGLAKNIQYF,TRBJ2-4,TRBV6-1,TRBD1,.
TGTGCCAGCAGCCATATTCAGGCAGGCTCGAATTCACCCCTCCACTTT,CASSHIQAGSNSPLHF,TRBJ1-6,TRBV4-2,.,.
TGTGCCAGCAGCTCCGCTACATCCTACAATGAGCAGTTCTTC,CASSSATSYNEQFF,TRBJ2-1,TRBV7-9,.,.
TGTGCCAGCAGCCAAGCCGCTAGCGGGGGCTCCTACAATGAGCAGTTCTTC,CASSQAASGGSYNEQFF,TRBJ2-1,TRBV4-2,TRBD2,.
TGTGCCAGTAGTATAGGTGGAAGCGGAAGCACAGATACGCAGTATTTT,CASSIGGSGSTDTQYF,TRBJ2-3,TRBV19,.,.
TGTGCCAGCAGCTTAGGTGCCAGGGGGAATCAGCCCCAGCATTTT,CASSLGARGNQPQHF,TRBJ1-5,TRBV7-2,TRBD1,.
TGTGCCAGCAGCGATAGACTAGCGGGGGGCACAGATACGCAGTATTTT,CASSDRLAGGTDTQYF,TRBJ2-3,TRBV7-9,TRBD2,.